This T cell receptor beta chain was observed in a study of vaccination effects on CD4 cells after COVID-19. Across the whole study: Before any sequencing was done, the ViraFEST assay used viral peptide pools to expand antigen-specific CD4+ T cells. Wells of around 2 million PBMC each were grown with about 9.5 IU/ml IL-2 and approximately 10 ug/ml peptides. Whole-study findings and limits: Substantial clonal contraction characterized both infection- and vaccine-induced clones late after vaccination.

Only in-frame clones appear in the TCRdb table, and some are missing; sequencing was by immunoSEQ multiplex PCR. The table shows 70,000 to 85,000 clones, with 77% occurring only once. Regarding this clone: The antigen is not known.

V was shortened by 8 bases and J by 1 base, with 6 bases between the two germline ends. This CDR3 comprises 12 residues. Germline values: CDR1 MNHEY, CDR2 SVGAGI. With 10 to 11 days of culture completed, CD4+ T cells were isolated. Neither prior SARS-CoV-2 infection nor positive nucleocapsid antibodies were present in the vaccine recipients. The receptor comes from a human donor who received a COVID-19 vaccine. Sample: CD4+ T cells from PBMCs cultured without peptide, taken before COVID-19 vaccination. The rearrangement joins TRBV6-5 to TRBJ1-5; no clear D. This CDR3 reads CASGKSNQPQHF. DNA for the CDR3: TGTGCCAGCGGGAAAAGCAATCAGCCCCAGCATTTT.